Below, 20 T cell receptor beta chains from the same sample are listed, as sequenced in a study of shared clonotypes between healthy human individuals. This table comes from immunoSEQ multiplex PCR, and its TCRdb copy is limited to in-frame clones, with some not included. The sample consists of a few hundred thousand clones, 95% to 98% of them appearing once. The sample taken for sequencing was naive CD4+ T cells sorted from blood. Subset in this sample: CD45RA+ positively selected. These receptors came from a young woman in good health.

In its sample, this clone was seen once. The chain carries TRBV27 and TRBJ1-1; D uncertain. In germline, CDR1 is MNHEY, CDR2 SMNVEV (reference sequence). The CDR3 has 11 amino acids. V was pared by 6 bases and J by 6 bases, with 8 bases between. Written as DNA, the CDR3 is TGTGCCAGCAGAGGAAGGGCTGAAGCTTTCTTT. It is translated as CASRGRAEAFF.

The chain is built from TRBV4-2 and TRBJ2-7; D might be TRBD1 (6 bases). Per germline, CDR1 LGHNA and CDR2 YNFKEQ. The CDR3 is made up of 15 amino acids. Trimming shortened V by 1 base and J by 2 bases, and 12 bases separated the two germline ends. The CDR3 region is CASSQAEDSPYEQYF. The CDR3 DNA reads as TGTGCCAGCAGCCAAGCTGAGGACAGCCCCTACGAGCAGTACTTC.

The chain uses TRBV28 and TRBJ2-4; tentative D call: TRBD2 (5 bases). CDR3 length: 14 amino acids. CDR1 and CDR2 from the germline V gene are MDHEN and SYDVKM. V lost 6 bases to trimming and J lost 9 bases, with 18 bases between them. CDR3 protein: CASSLIARRGIQYF. The CDR3 nucleotides are TGTGCCAGCAGCCTGATAGCGAGACGGGGCATTCAGTACTTC.

The chain is built from TRBV5-4 and TRBJ2-2; D is uncertain. V was trimmed by 4 bases and J by 7 bases, leaving 8 bases between them. The CDR3 has 12 amino acids. Germline CDR1 and CDR2: SGHNT and YYREEE (reference sequence). The CDR3 DNA sequence: TGTGCCAGCAGCGCGGATGTCGGGGAGCTGTTTTTT. It codes for CASSADVGELFF.

The CDR3 here is CASSQPAGVGEKLFF. The CDR3, as DNA: TGTGCCAGCTCCCAGCCAGCAGGGGTAGGCGAAAAACTGTTTTTT. The chain links TRBV18 to TRBJ1-4; TRBD1 is a possible D gene (6 bases). Germline-derived CDR1 and CDR2 are KGHSH and LQKENI. This CDR3 comprises 15 residues. With 6 bases removed from V and 8 bases from J, the gap between germline ends came to 19 bases.

The gene calls are TRBV25-1 and TRBJ1-1; D ambiguous. This CDR3 comprises 13 residues. Germline V gene sequence: CDR1 MGHDK, CDR2 SYGVNS. The V end was cut by 5 bases, the J end by 3 bases, with 10 bases between. As DNA, the CDR3 is TGTGCCAGCAGTCTTGGACGGGACACTGAAGCTTTCTTT. This encodes CASSLGRDTEAFF. Variable domain in full (rest from reference TRBV25-1 and TRBJ1-1): EADIYQTPRYLVIGTGKKITLECSQTMGHDKMYWYQQDPGMELHLIHYSYGVNSTEKGDLSSESTVSRIRTEHFPLTLESARPSHTSQYLCASSLGRDTEAFFGQGTRLTVV.

This sequence joins TRBV27 and TRBJ2-7; TRBD2 is a possible D gene (6 bases). The length of the CDR3 is 15 residues. Germline V CDR1 and CDR2: MNHEY, SMNVEV (reference sequence). Trimming removed 4 bases at V and 1 base at J, with 14 bases between. The CDR3 sequence: CASSSAGRTSYEQYF. In DNA, the CDR3 is TGTGCCAGCAGTTCAGCCGGGAGAACATCCTACGAGCAGTACTTC.

The chain combines TRBV19 with TRBJ1-1; 8 positions match TRBD1. This CDR3 region has 15 residues. Looked up from germline, CDR1 is LNHDA and CDR2 is SQIVND (reference sequence). V lost 0 bases and J lost 9; bases outside the gene matches: 9. The DNA for the CDR3 is TGTGCCAGTAGTATAGAGGGGACAGGCGAATTTCAAGCTTTCTTT. Residues: CASSIEGTGEFQAFF.

This chain links TRBV7-3 with TRBJ1-1; 9 bases agree with TRBD1. Trimming took 5 bases from V and 3 from J; bases not matched to a gene: 7. This CDR3 is 15 amino acids long. From germline, CDR1 is SGHTA and CDR2 FQGTGA. CDR3: CASSSPGQGDTEAFF. As DNA, the CDR3 is TGTGCCAGCAGCAGTCCGGGACAGGGAGACACTGAAGCTTTCTTT.

V is TRBV19 and J is TRBJ2-4, with D perhaps TRBD1 or TRBD2 (6 bases each). The germline gives CDR1 LNHDA, CDR2 SQIVND (reference sequence). CDR3 length: 19 amino acids. Trimming cost V 4 bases and J 2 bases, with 24 bases left between them. The CDR3 nucleotides are TGTGCCAGTAGTAGAAGGGGGGAACTAGCCAAACTATCCAAAAACATTCAGTACTTC. Amino acid sequence: CASSRRGELAKLSKNIQYF.

The chain recombines TRBV7-2 with TRBJ2-3; TRBD2 matches at 7 bases. The CDR3 contains 15 residues. With 5 bases clipped from V and 3 bases from J, the junction kept 8 bases outside the gene matches. Germline CDR1 is SGHTA and CDR2 is FQGNSA. The CDR3, as DNA: TGTGCCAGCAGCCCAAGGGTGCGGGGGACAGATACGCAGTATTTT. It codes for CASSPRVRGTDTQYF.

The chain joins TRBV2 to TRBJ2-2; no clear D. CDR1 and CDR2 (germline): SNHLY, FYNNEI. Trimming left V 7 bases short and J 4 bases short, with 16 bases between. The length of the CDR3 is 15 residues. The CDR3 DNA follows: TGTGCCAGCACCGGAACATGGGGTGGCACCGGGGAGCTGTTTTTT. This codes for CASTGTWGGTGELFF. Full variable domain (outside the CDR3, taken from reference TRBV2 and TRBJ2-2): EPEVTQTPSHQVTQMGQEVILRCVPISNHLYFYWYRQILGQKVEFLVSFYNNEISEKSEIFDDQFSVERPDGSNFTLKIRSTKLEDSAMYFCASTGTWGGTGELFFGEGSRLTVL.

The chain joins TRBV28 to TRBJ1-1, with D hard to call. Deletions cut 6 bases from V and 6 bases from J, with 17 bases between. CDR3 length: 14 residues. CDR1 is MDHEN, CDR2 SYDVKM, per germline. In DNA form, the CDR3 reads TGTGCCAGCAGCCAGACCCAATTTGGAGCTGAAGCTTTCTTT. Amino acids: CASSQTQFGAEAFF.

The J gene is TRBJ1-4, the V gene TRBV6-5; no definite D call. Germline CDR1 reads MNHEY; CDR2 reads SVGAGI. The CDR3 length is 15 residues. The ends were cut back, 2 bases at V and 0 bases at J, with 7 bases in the middle. The CDR3 sequence is CASSYADATNEKLFF. DNA for the CDR3: TGTGCCAGCAGTTACGCGGATGCAACTAATGAAAAACTGTTTTTT.

V is TRBV27 and J is TRBJ2-7; a weak D match, TRBD1 (6 bases). The CDR3 sequence is 17 residues long. The V end lost 0 bases, the J end lost 2 bases, and 17 bases lay between the germline ends. Germline V gives CDR1 MNHEY, CDR2 SMNVEV (reference sequence). The CDR3 reads CASSLSYRVGQPYEQYF. The CDR3 DNA follows: TGTGCCAGCAGTTTATCCTACAGGGTCGGACAGCCCTACGAGCAGTACTTC.

The chain employs TRBV7-9 and TRBJ2-7, with 14 bases matching TRBD2. CDR3 length: 15 residues. Trimming at V came to 5 bases and at J to 4 bases, leaving 4 bases not matched to a gene. The germline V gene encodes CDR1 SEHNR and CDR2 FQNEAQ (reference sequence). For the CDR3, the DNA is TGTGCCAGCAGCCCAGGGACTAGCGGGAGTTACGAGCAGTACTTC. This codes for CASSPGTSGSYEQYF.

In this sample, this clone turned up once. The J gene is TRBJ1-2, the V gene TRBV28; D is unclear. This CDR3 comprises 14 residues. The germline gives CDR1 MDHEN, CDR2 SYDVKM. Between the trimmed V and J ends, which lost 7 bases and 3 bases, there was a span of 15 bases. The CDR3 DNA reads as TGTGCCAGCACGGATGATGCTAAGGACTATGGCTACACCTTC. Its protein is CASTDDAKDYGYTF.

V and J are TRBV4-2 and TRBJ2-7; 10 nucleotides agree with TRBD2. CDR1 is LGHNA and CDR2 is YNFKEQ in the germline V gene. There are 15 residues in the CDR3. J gave up 3 bases and V 0 bases, and 2 bases lay outside the gene matches. CDR3 loop: CASSQDTSGIYEQYF. CDR3 in DNA: TGTGCCAGCAGCCAAGATACTAGCGGGATCTACGAGCAGTACTTC.

This clone appeared once. CDR3 loop: CASSFAGASTEQYF. Written as DNA, the CDR3 is TGCGCCAGCAGCTTTGCGGGAGCGTCCACCGAGCAGTACTTC. V usage is TRBV5-1 and J usage is TRBJ2-5; 7 positions agree with TRBD2. The DNA matches TRBJ2-7 better at its end, which makes the J call doubtful. This CDR3 comprises 14 residues. Germline V gives CDR1 SGHRS, CDR2 YFSETQ.

In this sample, this clone turned up once. The chain couples TRBV27 to TRBJ1-2; D is uncertain. V lost 3 bases to trimming and J lost 2 bases, with 13 bases between them. Germline CDR1 MNHEY, CDR2 SMNVEV (reference sequence). This CDR3 region has 15 residues. Here the CDR3 reads CASSLQDGGNYGYTF. CDR3 in DNA: TGTGCCAGCAGTTTGCAGGATGGAGGCAACTATGGCTACACCTTC.